This T cell receptor (beta chain) was found in a study of blood T cell repertoires in COVID-19. Overall study: Researchers got acute and convalescent COVID-19 samples from the United States, Italy and Spain. T cells, B-cell-depleted T cells, or PBMCs provided the cDNA or gDNA that served as material.

In the authors' workflow: Researchers report that nucleated cell counts were estimated from reference gene primer amplification. Generated by immunoSEQ multiplex PCR, the TCRdb table keeps only in-frame clones and is missing some. V and J calls plus clone size are reproduced from that table; the DNA served to infer D and trimming. The data show fewer than 350,000 clones, about 89% seen once. The sequence was obtained from a man aged 35-49 years with acute or convalescent COVID-19. Source material: peripheral blood.

The CDR3 here is CSASREDEQYF. The CDR3 DNA follows: TGCAGTGCTAGCAGGGAGGACGAGCAGTACTTC. The chain combines TRBV20-1 with TRBJ2-7, with TRBD2 as a possible D gene (6 bases). The CDR3 has 11 amino acids. Germline assignment: CDR1 DFQATT and CDR2 SNEGSKA (reference sequence). Trimming cost V 3 bases and J 5 bases, with 8 bases left between them.